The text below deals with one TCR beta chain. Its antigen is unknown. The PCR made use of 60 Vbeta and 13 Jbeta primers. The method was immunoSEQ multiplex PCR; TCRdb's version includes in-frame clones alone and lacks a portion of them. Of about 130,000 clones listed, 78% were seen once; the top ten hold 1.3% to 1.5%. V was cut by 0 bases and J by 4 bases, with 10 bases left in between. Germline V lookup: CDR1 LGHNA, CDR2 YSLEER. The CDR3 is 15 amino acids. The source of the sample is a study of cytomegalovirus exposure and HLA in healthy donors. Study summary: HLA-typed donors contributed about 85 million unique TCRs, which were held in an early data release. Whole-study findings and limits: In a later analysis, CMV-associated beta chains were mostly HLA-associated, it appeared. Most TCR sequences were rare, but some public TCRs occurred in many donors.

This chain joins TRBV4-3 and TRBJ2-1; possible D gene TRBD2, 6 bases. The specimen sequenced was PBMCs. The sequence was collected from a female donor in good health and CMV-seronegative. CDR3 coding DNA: TGCGCCAGCAGCCAAGAAGGAGGGTTTTACAATGAGCAGTTCTTC. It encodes CASSQEGGFYNEQFF.